The 9 T cell receptor beta chains reported below all come from one sample, sequenced in a study of OX40 agonist ivuxolimab in advanced cancers. Clones were sequenced by immunoSEQ multiplex PCR, and TCRdb holds only the in-frame ones, with some missing. Among around 94,000 clones listed, about 85% were seen once. Source: CD4+ or CD8+ T cells sorted from blood, taken in a trial of the OX40 agonist ivuxolimab. These receptors came from an adult with an advanced solid tumor such as melanoma, head and neck, liver or kidney cancer.

V gene TRBV27 combines with J gene TRBJ2-5; maybe TRBD1 (7 bases). There are 17 residues in the CDR3. The germline CDR1 and CDR2 sequences are MNHEY and SMNVEV (reference sequence). Trimming removed 3 bases at V and 1 base at J, with 18 bases between. The CDR3 reads CASSLYPLQGGQETQYF. The CDR3 DNA sequence: TGTGCCAGCAGTTTGTACCCCCTCCAGGGGGGCCAAGAGACCCAGTACTTC.

The chain employs TRBV11-2 and TRBJ2-7, with D possibly being TRBD1 or TRBD2 (6 bases each). CDR1 is SGHAT and CDR2 is FQNNGV in the germline V gene. Trimming pared 1 base from V and 0 bases from J, leaving 16 bases between. The CDR3 is 17 residues long. The CDR3 sequence: CASSLASSGATSYEQYF. The CDR3 DNA is TGTGCCAGCAGCTTAGCGTCTTCGGGGGCGACCTCCTACGAGCAGTACTTC.

As DNA, the CDR3 is TGCAGCGTTGAGGCTACTTACAATGAGCAGTTCTTC. Amino acids: CSVEATYNEQFF. V is TRBV29-1 and J is TRBJ2-1; D unclear. The V gene's germline CDR1 is SQVTM and CDR2 ANQGSEA. Deletions cut 3 bases from V and 4 bases from J, with 7 bases between. The CDR3 consists of 12 residues.

The chain combines TRBV23-1 with TRBJ1-5, with 7 positions matching TRBD1. TRBV23-1 is recorded as an ORF, its role being uncertain. The CDR3 sequence is 17 residues long. V trimming: 9 bases; J trimming: 2 bases; junction bases outside the gene matches: 16. CDR3 amino acids: CARRQRQGERGNQPQHF. The CDR3 nucleotides read TGCGCCAGACGACAAAGACAGGGCGAGAGAGGCAATCAGCCCCAGCATTTT.

The rearrangement links TRBV28 to TRBJ2-3; 7 nucleotides line up with TRBD2. Germline V gene sequence: CDR1 MDHEN, CDR2 SYDVKM. The CDR3 loop spans 18 amino acids. The V gene end was trimmed by 4 bases and the J gene end by 2 bases; junction bases not matched to a gene: 15. CDR3 DNA sequence: TGTGCCAGCAGTTCTTCAGGGACTATCAACTTTTTCACAGATACGCAGTATTTT. This codes for CASSSSGTINFFTDTQYF.

This clone was detected once. CDR3 in DNA: TGTGCCAGTAGTCTTAGGACTCAAGAGACCCAGTACTTC. Translation gives CASSLRTQETQYF. The J gene is TRBJ2-5, the V gene TRBV19; D perhaps matches TRBD2 (5 bases). Trimming took off 5 bases at V and 2 bases at J, with 9 bases between the two ends. From germline, CDR1 is LNHDA and CDR2 SQIVND (reference sequence). CDR3 size: 13 residues. Variable domain in full (rest from reference TRBV19 and TRBJ2-5): DGGITQSPKYLFRKEGQNVTLSCEQNLNHDAMYWYRQDPGQGLRLIYYSQIVNDFQKGDIAEGYSVSREKKESFPLTVTSAQKNPTAFYLCASSLRTQETQYFGPGTRLLVL.

The chain has TRBV6-5 and TRBJ2-5; TRBD1 matches at 9 bases. With the DNA end fitting TRBJ2-7 better, the J assignment may be wrong. The CDR3 consists of 15 residues. Germline loops: CDR1 MNHEY, CDR2 SVGAGI. CDR3 sequence: CASSSSGTGTHEQYF. DNA for the CDR3: TGTGCCAGCAGTTCGTCCGGGACAGGGACCCACGAGCAGTACTTC.

CDR3 in DNA: TGTGCCAGCAGCTTGCGGGATCTGCAGTACTTC. It specifies CASSLRDLQYF. This chain uses TRBV7-6 with TRBJ2-7; D possibly corresponds to TRBD2 (6 bases). Germline V gives CDR1 SGHVS, CDR2 FNYEAQ. This CDR3 is built from 11 residues. The V and J ends lost 3 bases and 9 bases respectively, with 9 bases between them.

The rearrangement links TRBV9 to TRBJ2-7; D is unclear. The CDR3 runs 16 residues. V shed 0 bases and J shed 4 bases, with 17 bases lying between them. Germline values: CDR1 SGDLS, CDR2 YYNGEE. The CDR3 region has the DNA TGTGCCAGCAGCGTAGGCCCCAGAAACACAGATTACGAGCAGTACTTC. It yields the protein CASSVGPRNTDYEQYF.